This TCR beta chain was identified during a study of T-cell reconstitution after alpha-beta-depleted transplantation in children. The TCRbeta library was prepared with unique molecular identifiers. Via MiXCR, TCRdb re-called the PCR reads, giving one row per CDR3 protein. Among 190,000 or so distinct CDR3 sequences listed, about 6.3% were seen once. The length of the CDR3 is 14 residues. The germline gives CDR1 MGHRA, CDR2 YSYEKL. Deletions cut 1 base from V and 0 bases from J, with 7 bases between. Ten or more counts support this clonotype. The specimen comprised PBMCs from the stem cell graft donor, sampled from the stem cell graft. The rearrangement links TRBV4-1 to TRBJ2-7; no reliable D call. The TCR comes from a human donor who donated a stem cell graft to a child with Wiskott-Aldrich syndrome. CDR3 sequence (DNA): TGCGCCAGCAGCCAAGCAGAAAGCTCCTACGAGCAGTACTTC. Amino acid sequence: CASSQAESSYEQYF.